The text below deals with one TCR beta chain. Its specificity is not known. The data are from a study of cytomegalovirus exposure and HLA in healthy donors. The PCR had 60 Vbeta and 13 Jbeta primers. Produced via immunoSEQ multiplex PCR; TCRdb's table is partial and in-frame only. The table has 100,000 or so clones, 62% seen once. Findings and caveats of the study: While the bulk of TCR sequences proved rare, some public TCRs turned up in many donors. Sequence variants that were highly shared formed a cluster that was likely a sequencing artifact.

The sequenced sample consisted of PBMCs. The receptor was derived from a woman aged 25-40 years in good health and CMV-seropositive.

The CDR3 protein is CASSYVLAQTYNEQFF. The CDR3 DNA is TGTGCCAGCAGTTACGTTCTAGCCCAGACCTACAATGAGCAGTTCTTC. The chain employs TRBV6-5 and TRBJ2-1; a weak D match, TRBD2 (5 bases). The V and J ends lost 2 bases and 2 bases respectively, with 13 bases between them. The CDR3 has 16 amino acids. In germline, CDR1 is MNHEY, CDR2 SVGAGI.